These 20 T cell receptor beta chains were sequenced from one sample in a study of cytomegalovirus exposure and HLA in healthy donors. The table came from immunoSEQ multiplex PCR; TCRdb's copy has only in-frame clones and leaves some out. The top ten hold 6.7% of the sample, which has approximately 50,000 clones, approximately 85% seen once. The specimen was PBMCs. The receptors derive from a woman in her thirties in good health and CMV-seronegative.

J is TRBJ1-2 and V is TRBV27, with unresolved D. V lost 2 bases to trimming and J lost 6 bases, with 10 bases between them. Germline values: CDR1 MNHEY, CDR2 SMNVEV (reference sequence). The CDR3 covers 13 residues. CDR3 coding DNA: TGTGCCAGCAGTTTAAACAGCCTTCATGGCTACACCTTC. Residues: CASSLNSLHGYTF.

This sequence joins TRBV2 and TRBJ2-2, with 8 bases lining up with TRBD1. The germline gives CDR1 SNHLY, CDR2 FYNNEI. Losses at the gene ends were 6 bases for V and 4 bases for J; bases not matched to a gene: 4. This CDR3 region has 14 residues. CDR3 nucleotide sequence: TGTGCCAGCAGAGGACAGGGCGGCACCGGGGAGCTGTTTTTT. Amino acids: CASRGQGGTGELFF. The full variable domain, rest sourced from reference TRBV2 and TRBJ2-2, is EPEVTQTPSHQVTQMGQEVILRCVPISNHLYFYWYRQILGQKVEFLVSFYNNEISEKSEIFDDQFSVERPDGSNFTLKIRSTKLEDSAMYFCASRGQGGTGELFFGEGSRLTVL.

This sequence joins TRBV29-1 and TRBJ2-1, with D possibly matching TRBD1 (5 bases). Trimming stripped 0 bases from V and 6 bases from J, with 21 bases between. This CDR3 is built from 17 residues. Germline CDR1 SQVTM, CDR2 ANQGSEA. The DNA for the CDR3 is TGCAGCGTTGAAGATCCTCCAGGGCAGTTTTTGGGCAATGAGCAGTTCTTC. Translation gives CSVEDPPGQFLGNEQFF.

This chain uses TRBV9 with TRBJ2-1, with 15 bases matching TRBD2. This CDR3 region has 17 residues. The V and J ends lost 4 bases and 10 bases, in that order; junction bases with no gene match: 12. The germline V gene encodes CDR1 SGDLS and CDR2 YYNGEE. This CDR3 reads CASSQGLAGGRTGEQFF. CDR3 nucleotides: TGTGCCAGCAGCCAGGGACTAGCGGGAGGTAGAACCGGGGAGCAGTTCTTC.

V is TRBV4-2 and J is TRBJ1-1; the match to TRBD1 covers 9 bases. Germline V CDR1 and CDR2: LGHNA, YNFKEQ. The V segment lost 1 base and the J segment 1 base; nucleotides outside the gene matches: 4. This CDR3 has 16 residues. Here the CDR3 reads CASSQAGTGKNTEAFF. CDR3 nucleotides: TGTGCCAGCAGCCAAGCCGGGACAGGGAAGAACACTGAAGCTTTCTTT.

CDR3 nucleotides: TGTGCCAGCAGACTCGGACAGTTCTCTGGAAACACCATATATTTT. It encodes CASRLGQFSGNTIYF. The chain combines TRBV6-5 with TRBJ1-3, with a weak D call TRBD1 (6 bases). Trimming shortened V by 6 bases and J by 0 bases, and 12 bases separated the two germline ends. The CDR3 has 15 residues. Per germline, CDR1 MNHEY and CDR2 SVGAGI.

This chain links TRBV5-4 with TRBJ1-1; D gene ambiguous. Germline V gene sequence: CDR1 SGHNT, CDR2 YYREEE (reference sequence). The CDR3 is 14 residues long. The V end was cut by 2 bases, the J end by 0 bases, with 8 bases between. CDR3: CASSFLTMNTEAFF. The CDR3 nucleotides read TGTGCCAGCAGCTTTCTGACTATGAACACTGAAGCTTTCTTT.

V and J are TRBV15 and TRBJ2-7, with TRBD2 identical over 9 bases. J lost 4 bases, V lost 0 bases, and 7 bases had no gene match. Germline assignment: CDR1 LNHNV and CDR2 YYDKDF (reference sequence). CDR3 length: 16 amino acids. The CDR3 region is CATSREGAGGSYEQYF. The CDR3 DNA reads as TGTGCCACCAGCAGAGAAGGCGCGGGAGGGTCTTACGAGCAGTACTTC.

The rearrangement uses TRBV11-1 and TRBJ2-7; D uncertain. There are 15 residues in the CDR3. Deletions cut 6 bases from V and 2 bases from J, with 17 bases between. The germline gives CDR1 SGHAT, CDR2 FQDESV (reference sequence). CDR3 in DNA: TGTGCCAGCAGTACGAATCCCACGGCGGCCTACGAGCAGTACTTC. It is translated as CASSTNPTAAYEQYF.

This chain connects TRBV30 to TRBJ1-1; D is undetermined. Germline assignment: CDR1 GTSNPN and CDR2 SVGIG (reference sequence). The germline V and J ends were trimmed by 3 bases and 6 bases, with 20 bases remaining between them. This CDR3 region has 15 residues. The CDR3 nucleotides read TGTGCCTGGAGGTCAGGAGGCTTCTACTCCTCTGAAGCTTTCTTT. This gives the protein CAWRSGGFYSSEAFF.

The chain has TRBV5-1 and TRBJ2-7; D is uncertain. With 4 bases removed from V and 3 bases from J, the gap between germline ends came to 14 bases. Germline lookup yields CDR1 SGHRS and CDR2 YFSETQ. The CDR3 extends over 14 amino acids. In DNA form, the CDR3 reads TGCGCCAGCAGCGACCATACAGTCAGCTACGAGCAGTACTTC. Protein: CASSDHTVSYEQYF.

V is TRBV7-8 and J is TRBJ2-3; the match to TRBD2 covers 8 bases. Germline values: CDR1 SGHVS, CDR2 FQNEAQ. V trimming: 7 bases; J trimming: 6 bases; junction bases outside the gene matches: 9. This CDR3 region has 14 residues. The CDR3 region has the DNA TGTGCCAGCACTCAAGGAGCGGGAGTGGATACGCAGTATTTT. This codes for CASTQGAGVDTQYF.

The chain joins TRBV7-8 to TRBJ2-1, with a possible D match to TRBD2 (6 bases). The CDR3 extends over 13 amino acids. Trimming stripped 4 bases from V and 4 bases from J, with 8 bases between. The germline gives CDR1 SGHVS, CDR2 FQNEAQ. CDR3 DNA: TGTGCCAGCAGCTCCGGGGGTTACAATGAGCAGTTCTTC. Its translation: CASSSGGYNEQFF.

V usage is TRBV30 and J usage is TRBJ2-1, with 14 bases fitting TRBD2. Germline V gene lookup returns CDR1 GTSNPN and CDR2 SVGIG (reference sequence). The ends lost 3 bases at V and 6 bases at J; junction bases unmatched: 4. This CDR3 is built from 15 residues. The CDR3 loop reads CAWSPGTSGSNEQFF. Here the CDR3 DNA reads TGTGCCTGGAGCCCCGGGACTAGCGGGAGCAATGAGCAGTTCTTC.

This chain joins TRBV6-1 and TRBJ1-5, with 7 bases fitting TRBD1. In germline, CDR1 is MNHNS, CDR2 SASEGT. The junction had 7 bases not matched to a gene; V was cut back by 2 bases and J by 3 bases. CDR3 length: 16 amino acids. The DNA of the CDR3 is TGTGCCAGCAGTGAAATAGCCAGGGGGACCAATCAGCCCCAGCATTTT. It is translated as CASSEIARGTNQPQHF.

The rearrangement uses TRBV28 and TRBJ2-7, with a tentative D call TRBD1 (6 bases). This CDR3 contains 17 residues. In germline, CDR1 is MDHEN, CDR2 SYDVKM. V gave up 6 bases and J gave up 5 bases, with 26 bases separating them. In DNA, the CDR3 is TGTGCCAGCAGCCCCCTAGAGGGGGATCTCCTTAAGGACGAGCAGTACTTC. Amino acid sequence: CASSPLEGDLLKDEQYF.

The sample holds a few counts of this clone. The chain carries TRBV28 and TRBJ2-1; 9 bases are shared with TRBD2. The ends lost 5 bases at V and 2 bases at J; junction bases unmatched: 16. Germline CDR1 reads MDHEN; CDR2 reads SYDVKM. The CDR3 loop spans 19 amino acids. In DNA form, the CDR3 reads TGTGCCAGCAGTACTCCCTTGGCTAGCGGGAAATCTACCTACAATGAGCAGTTCTTC. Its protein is CASSTPLASGKSTYNEQFF.

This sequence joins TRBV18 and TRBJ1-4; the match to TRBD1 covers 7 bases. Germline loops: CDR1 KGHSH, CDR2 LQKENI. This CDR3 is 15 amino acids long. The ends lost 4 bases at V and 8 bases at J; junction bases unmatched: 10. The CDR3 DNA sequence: TGTGCCAGCTCACGGAGGGGGCATTCGGACGAAAAACTGTTTTTT. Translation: CASSRRGHSDEKLFF.

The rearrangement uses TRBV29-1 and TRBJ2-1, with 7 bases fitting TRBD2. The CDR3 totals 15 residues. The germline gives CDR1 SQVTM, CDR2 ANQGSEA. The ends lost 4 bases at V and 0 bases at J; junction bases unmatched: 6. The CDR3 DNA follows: TGCAGCGTTGGAAGGGGCGGGAGCTCCTACAATGAGCAGTTCTTC. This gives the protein CSVGRGGSSYNEQFF.

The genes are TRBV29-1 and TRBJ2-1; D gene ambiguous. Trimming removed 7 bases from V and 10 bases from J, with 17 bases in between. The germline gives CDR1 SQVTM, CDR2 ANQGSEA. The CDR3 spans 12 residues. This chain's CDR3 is CSADTHDPEQFF. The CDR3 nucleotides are TGCAGCGCCGACACACACGACCCGGAGCAGTTCTTC.